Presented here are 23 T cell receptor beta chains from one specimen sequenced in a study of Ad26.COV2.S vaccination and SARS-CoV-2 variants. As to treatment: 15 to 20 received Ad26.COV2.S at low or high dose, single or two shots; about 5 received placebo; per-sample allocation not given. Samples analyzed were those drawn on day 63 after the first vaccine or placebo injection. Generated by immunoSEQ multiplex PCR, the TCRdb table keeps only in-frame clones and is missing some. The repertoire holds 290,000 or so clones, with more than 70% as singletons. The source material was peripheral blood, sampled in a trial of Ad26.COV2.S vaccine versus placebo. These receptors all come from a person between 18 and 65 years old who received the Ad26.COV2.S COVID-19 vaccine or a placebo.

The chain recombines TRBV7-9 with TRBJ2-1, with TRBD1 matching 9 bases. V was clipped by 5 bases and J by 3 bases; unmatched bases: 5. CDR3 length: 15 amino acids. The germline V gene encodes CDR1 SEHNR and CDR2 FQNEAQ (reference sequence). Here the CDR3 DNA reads TGTGCCAGCAGCAAACAGGGGGCCGGCTACAATGAGCAGTTCTTC. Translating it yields CASSKQGAGYNEQFF.

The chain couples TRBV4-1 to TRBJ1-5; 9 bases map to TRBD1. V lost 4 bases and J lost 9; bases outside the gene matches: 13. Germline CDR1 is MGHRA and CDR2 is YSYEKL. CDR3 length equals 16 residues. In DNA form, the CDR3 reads TGCGCCAGCAGCCGCTACCCGGGACAGGGCCCTGGGCCCCAGCATTTT. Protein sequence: CASSRYPGQGPGPQHF.

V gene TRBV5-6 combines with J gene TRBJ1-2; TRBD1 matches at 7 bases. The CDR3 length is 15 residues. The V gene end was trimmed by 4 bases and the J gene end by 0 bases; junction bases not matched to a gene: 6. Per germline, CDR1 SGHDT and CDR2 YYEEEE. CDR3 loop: CASSVTGLANYGYTF. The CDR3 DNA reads TGTGCCAGCAGCGTGACAGGGCTAGCTAACTATGGCTACACCTTC.

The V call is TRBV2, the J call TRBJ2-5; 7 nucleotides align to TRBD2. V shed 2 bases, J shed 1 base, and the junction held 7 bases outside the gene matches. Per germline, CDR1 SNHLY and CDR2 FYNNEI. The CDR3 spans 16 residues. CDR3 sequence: CASSEWSSGTQETQYF. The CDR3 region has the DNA TGTGCCAGCAGTGAATGGTCTAGCGGCACCCAAGAGACCCAGTACTTC.

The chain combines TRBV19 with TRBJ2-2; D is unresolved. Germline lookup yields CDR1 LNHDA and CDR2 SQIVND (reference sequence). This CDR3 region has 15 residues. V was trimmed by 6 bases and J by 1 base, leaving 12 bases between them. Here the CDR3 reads CASSSLTENTGELFF. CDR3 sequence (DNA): TGTGCCAGTAGCTCACTGACGGAGAACACCGGGGAGCTGTTTTTT.

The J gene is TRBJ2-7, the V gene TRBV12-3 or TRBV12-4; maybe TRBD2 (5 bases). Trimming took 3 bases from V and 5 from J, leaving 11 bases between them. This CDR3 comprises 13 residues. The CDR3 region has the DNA TGTGCCAGCAGTTTTTCGAGGGCCCACGAGCAGTACTTC. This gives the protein CASSFSRAHEQYF.

CDR3 sequence: CASSPQGASTYGYTF. CDR3 nucleotide sequence: TGTGCCAGCAGCCCACAGGGGGCGAGTACCTATGGCTACACCTTC. The J gene is TRBJ1-2, the V gene TRBV4-2, with 9 bases identical to TRBD1. J lost 4 bases, V lost 4 bases, and 7 bases had no gene match. Germline V gives CDR1 LGHNA, CDR2 YNFKEQ. CDR3 length: 15 residues.

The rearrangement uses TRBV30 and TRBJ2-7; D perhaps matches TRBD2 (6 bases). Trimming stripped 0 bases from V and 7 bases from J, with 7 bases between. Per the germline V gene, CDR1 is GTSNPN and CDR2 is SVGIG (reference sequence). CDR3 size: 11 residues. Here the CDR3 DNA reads TGTGCCTGGAGTGTACGGGAGGAGCAGTACTTC. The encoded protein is CAWSVREEQYF. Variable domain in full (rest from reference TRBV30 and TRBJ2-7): SQTIHQWPATLVQPVGSPLSLECTVEGTSNPNLYWYRQAAGRGLQLLFYSVGIGQISSEVPQNLSASRPQDRQFILSSKKLLLSDSGFYLCAWSVREEQYFGPGTRLTVT.

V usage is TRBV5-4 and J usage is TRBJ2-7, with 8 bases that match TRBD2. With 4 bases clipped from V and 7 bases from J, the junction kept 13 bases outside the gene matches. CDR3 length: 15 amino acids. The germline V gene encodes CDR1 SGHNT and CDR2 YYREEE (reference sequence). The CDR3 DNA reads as TGTGCCAGCAGCGGCGGGACTAGGGCCCTGGGGGAGCAGTACTTC. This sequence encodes CASSGGTRALGEQYF.

CDR3 DNA: TGCGCCAGCCTCGGACAGGGCACAGATACGCAGTATTTT. This sequence encodes CASLGQGTDTQYF. V is TRBV10-1 and J is TRBJ2-3, with 7 bases lining up with TRBD1. The CDR3 extends over 13 amino acids. V shed 8 bases, J shed 1 base, and the junction held 3 bases outside the gene matches. Germline CDR1 reads WNHNN; CDR2 reads SYGVQD (reference sequence).

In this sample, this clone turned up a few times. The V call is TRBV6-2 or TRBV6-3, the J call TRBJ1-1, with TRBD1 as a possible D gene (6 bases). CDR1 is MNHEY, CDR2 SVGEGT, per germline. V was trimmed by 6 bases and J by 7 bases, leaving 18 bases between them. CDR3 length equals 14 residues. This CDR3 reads CASSRDYRANEAFF. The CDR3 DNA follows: TGTGCCAGCAGCCGTGATTACAGGGCTAATGAAGCTTTCTTT.

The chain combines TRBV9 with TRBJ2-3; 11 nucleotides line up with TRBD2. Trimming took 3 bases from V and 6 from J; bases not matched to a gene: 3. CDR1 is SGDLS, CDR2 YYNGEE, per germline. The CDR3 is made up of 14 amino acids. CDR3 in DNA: TGTGCCAGCAGCGCCCGGACTAGCGGGGATACGCAGTATTTT. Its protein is CASSARTSGDTQYF.

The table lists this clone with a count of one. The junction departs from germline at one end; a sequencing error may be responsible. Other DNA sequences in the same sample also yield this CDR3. In DNA, the CDR3 is TGTGCCAGCAGTAAACGGCAAGAGACTCAGTACTTC. Protein product: CASSKRQETQYF. The V gene is TRBV6-2 or TRBV6-3, the J gene TRBJ2-5, with no clear D. There are 12 residues in the CDR3. The V gene's germline CDR1 is MNHEY and CDR2 SVGEGT.

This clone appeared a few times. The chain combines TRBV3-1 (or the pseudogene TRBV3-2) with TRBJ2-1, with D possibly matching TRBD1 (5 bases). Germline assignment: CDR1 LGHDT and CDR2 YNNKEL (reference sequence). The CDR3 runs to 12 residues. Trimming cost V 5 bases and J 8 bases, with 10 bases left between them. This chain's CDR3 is CASSGADDEQFF. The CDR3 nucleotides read TGTGCCAGCAGCGGGGCTGACGATGAGCAGTTCTTC.

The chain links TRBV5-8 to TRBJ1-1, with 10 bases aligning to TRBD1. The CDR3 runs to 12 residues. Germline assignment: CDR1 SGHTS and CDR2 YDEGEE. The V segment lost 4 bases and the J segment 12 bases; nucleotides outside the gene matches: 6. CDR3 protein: CASSPDRGGSFF. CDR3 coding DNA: TGTGCCAGCAGCCCGGACAGGGGGGGATCTTTCTTT.

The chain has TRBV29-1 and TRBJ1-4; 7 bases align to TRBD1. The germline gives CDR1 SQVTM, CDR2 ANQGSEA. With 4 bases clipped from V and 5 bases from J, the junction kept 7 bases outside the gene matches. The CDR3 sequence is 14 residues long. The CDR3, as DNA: TGCAGCGTTGTAGGGGGCCTCGAGAATGAAAAACTGTTTTTT. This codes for CSVVGGLENEKLFF.

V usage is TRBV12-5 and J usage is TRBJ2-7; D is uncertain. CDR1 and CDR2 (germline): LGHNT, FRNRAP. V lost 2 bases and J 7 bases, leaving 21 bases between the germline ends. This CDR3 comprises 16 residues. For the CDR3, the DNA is TGTGCTAGTGGTTTGTGGGTTAGCACCACCCGTCGGGAGCAGTACTTC. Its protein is CASGLWVSTTRREQYF.

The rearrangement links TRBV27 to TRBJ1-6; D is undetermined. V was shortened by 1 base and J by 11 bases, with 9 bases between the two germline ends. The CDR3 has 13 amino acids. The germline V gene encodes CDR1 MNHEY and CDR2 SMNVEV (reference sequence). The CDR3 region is CASSLYQAAPLHF. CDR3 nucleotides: TGTGCCAGCAGTTTATATCAGGCGGCACCCCTCCACTTT.

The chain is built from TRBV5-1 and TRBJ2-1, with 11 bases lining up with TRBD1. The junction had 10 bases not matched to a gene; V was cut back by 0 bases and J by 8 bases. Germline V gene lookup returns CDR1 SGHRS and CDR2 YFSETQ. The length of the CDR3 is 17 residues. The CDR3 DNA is TGCGCCAGCAGCTTGGCCGGGACAGGGGGGATTAGGGATGAGCAGTTCTTC. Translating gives CASSLAGTGGIRDEQFF.

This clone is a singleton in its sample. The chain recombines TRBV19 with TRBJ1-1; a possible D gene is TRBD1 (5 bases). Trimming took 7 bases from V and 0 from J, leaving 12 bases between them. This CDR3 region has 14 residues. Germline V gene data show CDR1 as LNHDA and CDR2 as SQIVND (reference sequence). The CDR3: CASTLRTLNTEAFF. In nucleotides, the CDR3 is TGTGCCAGTACTCTAAGGACACTGAACACTGAAGCTTTCTTT.

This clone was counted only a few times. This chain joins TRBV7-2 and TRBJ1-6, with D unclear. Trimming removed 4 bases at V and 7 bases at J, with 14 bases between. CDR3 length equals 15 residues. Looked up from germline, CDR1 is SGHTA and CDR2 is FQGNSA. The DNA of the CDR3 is TGTGCCAGCAGCTCAACCCCGCCGGCGAATTCACCCCTCCACTTT. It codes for CASSSTPPANSPLHF.

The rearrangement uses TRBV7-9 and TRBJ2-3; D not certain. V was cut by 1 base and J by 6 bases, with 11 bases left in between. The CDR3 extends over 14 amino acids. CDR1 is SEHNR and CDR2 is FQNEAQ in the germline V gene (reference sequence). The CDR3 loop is CASSLESPSDTQYF. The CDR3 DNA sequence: TGTGCCAGCAGCTTAGAATCCCCTTCCGATACGCAGTATTTT.

This chain's CDR3 is CASSPTGQMWGETQYF. The CDR3 nucleotides are TGTGCCAGCAGCCCCACGGGACAGATGTGGGGAGAGACCCAGTACTTC. The chain employs TRBV3-1 (or the pseudogene TRBV3-2) and TRBJ2-5; TRBD1 agrees at 7 bases. From germline, CDR1 is LGHDT and CDR2 YNNKEL (reference sequence). The CDR3 loop spans 16 amino acids. V shed 4 bases, J shed 4 bases, and the junction held 12 bases outside the gene matches.